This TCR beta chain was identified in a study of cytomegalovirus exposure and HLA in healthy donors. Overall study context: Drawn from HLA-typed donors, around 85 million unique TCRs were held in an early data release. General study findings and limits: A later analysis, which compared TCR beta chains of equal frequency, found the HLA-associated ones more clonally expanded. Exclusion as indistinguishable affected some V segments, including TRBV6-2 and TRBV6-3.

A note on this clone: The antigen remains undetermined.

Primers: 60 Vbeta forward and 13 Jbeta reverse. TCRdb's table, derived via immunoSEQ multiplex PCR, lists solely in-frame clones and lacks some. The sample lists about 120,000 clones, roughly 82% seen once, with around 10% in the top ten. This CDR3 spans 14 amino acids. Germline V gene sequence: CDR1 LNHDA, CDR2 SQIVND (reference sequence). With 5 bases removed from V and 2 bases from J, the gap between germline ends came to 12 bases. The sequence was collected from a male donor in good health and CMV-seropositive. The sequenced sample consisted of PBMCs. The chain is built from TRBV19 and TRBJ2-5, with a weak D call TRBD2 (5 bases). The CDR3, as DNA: TGTGCCAGTAGTGTCCCGGGGTATCAAGAGACCCAGTACTTC. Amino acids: CASSVPGYQETQYF.